This T cell receptor (beta chain) derives from a study of blood T cell repertoires in COVID-19. The repertoire was sequenced with immunoSEQ multiplex PCR; TCRdb's copy has only in-frame clones and lacks some. Among tens of thousands of clones listed, approximately 83% were seen once. The sequence was collected from a man aged 40-49 years with acute or convalescent COVID-19. The specimen was peripheral blood.

The CDR3 coding sequence is TGTGCCAGCAGCTACGGGGGGAGCTCCTACGAGCAGTACTTC. This gives the protein CASSYGGSSYEQYF. The chain is built from TRBV7-8 and TRBJ2-7; TRBD2 matches at 7 bases. The CDR3 is made up of 14 amino acids. Per the germline V gene, CDR1 is SGHVS and CDR2 is FQNEAQ. Trimming at V came to 4 bases and at J to 0 bases, leaving 3 bases not matched to a gene.